This T cell receptor beta chain is drawn from a study of kidney transplant recipient with SARS-CoV-2 infection. This CDR3 is built from 16 residues. Points on this clonotype: A much larger clone sits a single nucleotide away, making a read error possible.

TCRdb recomputed calls from the reads with MiXCR, one row per CDR3 protein. The sample carries under 300,000 distinct CDR3 sequences, 29% recorded once. This TCR came from a male patient in his thirties who had COVID-19 and was a kidney transplant recipient. T cells may partly derive from the graft donor. The input for sequencing was a blood sample, taken at baseline and between days 110 and 120 from a kidney transplant recipient. The rearrangement joins TRBV12-2 to TRBJ1-1; TRBD1 is the table's D call, not checked against the DNA. TRBV12-2 is a pseudogene. The DNA of the CDR3 is TGTGCAAGTCGCTTTGGACAGGGTGGAACGAACACTGAAGCTTTCTTT. It yields the protein CASRFGQGGTNTEAFF.